The 28 T cell receptor beta chains presented below share a single source sample, sequenced in a study of T cell clonotyping in hematopoietic cell transplantation. The time point: recipient sample about 28 days before transplant, after cytoreduction. Sequenced by immunoSEQ multiplex PCR; TCRdb stores in-frame clones only, minus some. In the table there are approximately 46,000 clones, 65% to 90% of which are singletons. The source material was peripheral blood mononuclear cells, sampled before stem cell transplant. These receptors originate from a man aged 55 to 70 with biphenotypic leukemia. Some clones in this sample may be carry-over from other donors' samples.

This chain links TRBV5-6 with TRBJ1-2; D is ambiguous. V was trimmed by 0 bases and J by 2 bases, leaving 8 bases between them. Per germline, CDR1 SGHDT and CDR2 YYEEEE. CDR3 length: 14 residues. The CDR3 DNA reads as TGTGCCAGCAGCTTGGACGGTAGCAACTATGGCTACACCTTC. Translation gives CASSLDGSNYGYTF.

This chain joins TRBV2 and TRBJ2-2; D might be TRBD1 (5 bases). This CDR3 has 14 residues. Germline V gene data show CDR1 as SNHLY and CDR2 as FYNNEI. Trimming left V 4 bases short and J 3 bases short, with 9 bases between. CDR3 sequence (DNA): TGTGCCAGCAGTGTCGGCAGGGACACCGGGGAGCTGTTTTTT. Protein: CASSVGRDTGELFF.

The chain couples TRBV11-2 to TRBJ2-7, with 7 positions matching TRBD1. The CDR3 sequence is 14 residues long. Germline-derived CDR1 and CDR2 are SGHAT and FQNNGV. Germline trimming cut 0 bases from V and 9 bases from J; bases unmatched to any gene: 8. The CDR3 loop is CASSLDREGGVQYF. The CDR3 region has the DNA TGTGCCAGCAGCTTAGATCGGGAAGGGGGCGTGCAGTACTTC.

The V call is TRBV6-1, the J call TRBJ1-5; D might be TRBD1 (6 bases). Germline assignment: CDR1 MNHNS and CDR2 SASEGT. The V end was cut by 7 bases, the J end by 4 bases, with 11 bases between. There are 13 residues in the CDR3. The CDR3 sequence: CASNPDRNQPQHF. The CDR3 DNA reads TGTGCCAGCAATCCTGACAGGAATCAGCCCCAGCATTTT.

The V and J genes are TRBV6-5 and TRBJ1-5; D not certain. CDR3 length: 14 residues. V was trimmed by 0 bases and J by 4 bases, leaving 7 bases between them. CDR1 and CDR2 (germline): MNHEY, SVGAGI. CDR3 sequence: CASSYSHGNQPQHF. CDR3 coding DNA: TGTGCCAGCAGTTACTCCCATGGTAATCAGCCCCAGCATTTT.

V usage is TRBV7-9 and J usage is TRBJ1-4; D might be TRBD1 (6 bases). The V end was cut by 2 bases, the J end by 2 bases, with 6 bases between. Germline V gene sequence: CDR1 SEHNR, CDR2 FQNEAQ (reference sequence). The CDR3 has 14 amino acids. The CDR3 coding sequence is TGTGCCAGCAGCTTACAGGGGACTAATGAAAAACTGTTTTTT. Translated: CASSLQGTNEKLFF.

This sequence joins TRBV5-4 and TRBJ2-5; 7 bases match TRBD1. CDR1 and CDR2 (germline): SGHNT, YYREEE (reference sequence). This CDR3 is built from 13 residues. The ends lost 2 bases at V and 3 bases at J; junction bases unmatched: 1. Written as DNA, the CDR3 is TGTGCCAGCAGCTTAGGGACAGAAGAGACCCAGTACTTC. Protein sequence: CASSLGTEETQYF.

The chain has TRBV19 and TRBJ2-7; 9 bases agree with TRBD1. V lost 6 bases, J lost 4 bases, and 7 bases stayed unmatched. This CDR3 spans 14 amino acids. CDR1 is LNHDA, CDR2 SQIVND, per germline (reference sequence). This CDR3 is CASRSGQGSYEQYF. The CDR3 DNA reads TGTGCCAGTAGATCGGGACAGGGATCTTACGAGCAGTACTTC.

V is TRBV28 and J is TRBJ2-2; TRBD2 agrees at 9 bases. The length of the CDR3 is 16 residues. Trimming removed 5 bases from V and 3 bases from J; junction bases left unmatched: 7. The V gene's germline CDR1 is MDHEN and CDR2 SYDVKM. CDR3 bases: TGTGCCAGCAGTATAGTTAGCGGGGGAGACACCGGGGAGCTGTTTTTT. It is translated as CASSIVSGGDTGELFF.

The rearrangement links TRBV5-1 to TRBJ2-2; 11 bases map to TRBD2. J lost 6 bases, V lost 1 base, and 8 bases had no gene match. CDR1 is SGHRS, CDR2 YFSETQ, per germline. The CDR3 has 17 residues. In DNA, the CDR3 is TGCGCCAGCAGCTTGAATCTAGCGGGAGGTGCGGCCGGGGAGCTGTTTTTT. Translation: CASSLNLAGGAAGELFF.

V gene TRBV11-3 combines with J gene TRBJ2-1, with TRBD1 identical over 11 bases. CDR1 and CDR2 from the germline V gene are SGHNT and YENEEA. The CDR3 totals 17 residues. Germline trimming cut 3 bases from V and 6 bases from J; bases unmatched to any gene: 10. DNA of the CDR3: TGTGCCAGCAGCTTCGCCCCGGGACAGGGGGGGCCCAATGAGCAGTTCTTC. It is translated as CASSFAPGQGGPNEQFF.

This clone was seen more than once but under ten times. No DNA is shown, since the ends of the CDR3 on it are uncertain; the CDR3 is the one TCRdb lists. The chain uses TRBV21-1 and TRBJ2-6. TRBV21-1 is a recognized pseudogene. The CDR3 region is 17 residues in length, termini included. The CDR3 region is CASSKVPVGSGANVLTF.

The chain links TRBV5-1 to TRBJ2-1; 7 bases are a match to TRBD1. This CDR3 is built from 15 residues. Germline V CDR1 and CDR2: SGHRS, YFSETQ. V lost 4 bases and J lost 5; bases outside the gene matches: 9. CDR3 DNA sequence: TGCGCCAGCAGCCCTTCTCCGACAGGGCACAATGAGCAGTTCTTC. Protein product: CASSPSPTGHNEQFF.

CDR3 DNA: TGTGCCTGGAATCCGGGAGTGCCCGGGGCCAACGTCCTGACTTTC. The encoded protein is CAWNPGVPGANVLTF. The chain is built from TRBV30 and TRBJ2-6; D might be TRBD2 (6 bases). CDR1 and CDR2 (germline): GTSNPN, SVGIG (reference sequence). With 4 bases removed from V and 4 bases from J, the gap between germline ends came to 14 bases. The CDR3 loop spans 15 amino acids.

The chain links TRBV27 to TRBJ2-2, with 9 positions matching TRBD1. J lost 4 bases, V lost 8 bases, and 11 bases had no gene match. Germline V lookup: CDR1 MNHEY, CDR2 SMNVEV (reference sequence). The CDR3 has 16 residues. CDR3 region: CASGRGGTGPTGELFF. CDR3 DNA: TGTGCCAGCGGCAGAGGAGGGACAGGGCCCACCGGGGAGCTGTTTTTT.

This rearrangement joins TRBV28 to TRBJ1-5; TRBD1 might be the D (6 bases). Germline V gives CDR1 MDHEN, CDR2 SYDVKM. Trimming took 6 bases from V and 3 from J, leaving 12 bases between them. The CDR3 totals 14 residues. The CDR3 DNA reads as TGTGCCAGCAGAACAGGGACACCCAATCAGCCCCAGCATTTT. Encoded protein: CASRTGTPNQPQHF.

This clone has more than one count but fewer than ten. V and J are TRBV28 and TRBJ2-7, with D unclear. CDR3 size: 16 residues. Germline lookup yields CDR1 MDHEN and CDR2 SYDVKM. V shed 3 bases and J shed 2 bases, with 17 bases lying between them. The DNA for the CDR3 is TGTGCCAGCAGTTTGCTGCAAGGAAGTGTAACCTACGAGCAGTACTTC. It translates to CASSLLQGSVTYEQYF.

The chain recombines TRBV7-2 with TRBJ1-2; D is unclear. V lost 3 bases to trimming and J lost 5 bases, with 16 bases between them. The germline CDR1 and CDR2 sequences are SGHTA and FQGNSA. The CDR3 runs 15 residues. CDR3 sequence reads: CASSFGRRRDYGYTF. The CDR3 coding sequence is TGTGCCAGCAGCTTTGGCAGGAGGAGGGATTATGGCTACACCTTC.

The rearrangement uses TRBV11-1 and TRBJ2-7; a possible D gene is TRBD1 (5 bases). The CDR3 totals 14 residues. The ends were cut back, 3 bases at V and 2 bases at J, with 11 bases in the middle. CDR1 and CDR2 from the germline V gene are SGHAT and FQDESV (reference sequence). The CDR3 sequence is CASSFSQGPYEQYF. CDR3 coding DNA: TGTGCCAGCAGCTTCTCCCAGGGCCCCTACGAGCAGTACTTC.

V and J are TRBV7-8 and TRBJ2-3, with 7 bases lining up with TRBD1. CDR1 and CDR2 from the germline V gene are SGHVS and FQNEAQ. This CDR3 contains 16 residues. The junction had 8 bases not matched to a gene; V was cut back by 1 base and J by 4 bases. The CDR3 coding sequence is TGTGCCAGCAGCTTAGTCTCCGCCAGGGGGTCAGATACGCAGTATTTT. Translating gives CASSLVSARGSDTQYF.

V usage is TRBV2 and J usage is TRBJ2-7; perhaps TRBD1 as D (7 bases). Germline-derived CDR1 and CDR2 are SNHLY and FYNNEI. The V and J ends lost 6 bases and 1 base respectively, with 13 bases between them. The CDR3 spans 14 residues. The CDR3 protein is CASRGGQVSYEQYF. In DNA form, the CDR3 reads TGTGCCAGCAGGGGAGGACAGGTTTCCTACGAGCAGTACTTC.

The chain employs TRBV27 and TRBJ2-7, with a possible D match to TRBD1 (5 bases). The CDR3 has 13 residues. Germline V lookup: CDR1 MNHEY, CDR2 SMNVEV (reference sequence). Trimming took 3 bases from V and 1 from J, leaving 7 bases between them. CDR3 sequence: CASSFRQSYEQYF. The CDR3 coding sequence is TGTGCCAGCAGTTTTCGACAGTCCTACGAGCAGTACTTC.

This chain joins TRBV25-1 and TRBJ2-2; 7 nucleotides align to TRBD2. After removal of 4 bases from V and 5 bases from J, the junction contained 1 base not matched to a gene. The CDR3 is 13 residues long. Germline assignment: CDR1 MGHDK and CDR2 SYGVNS. In nucleotides, the CDR3 is TGTGCCAGCAGTGTCGGGGGGACCGGGGAGCTGTTTTTT. Protein product: CASSVGGTGELFF. Full variable domain (remainder filled in from reference TRBV25-1 and TRBJ2-2): EADIYQTPRYLVIGTGKKITLECSQTMGHDKMYWYQQDPGMELHLIHYSYGVNSTEKGDLSSESTVSRIRTEHFPLTLESARPSHTSQYLCASSVGGTGELFFGEGSRLTVL.

The V and J genes are TRBV7-2 and TRBJ2-7, with D possibly TRBD2 on 7 matching bases. The CDR3 runs 15 residues. Trimming removed 3 bases from V and 2 bases from J, with 14 bases in between. In germline, CDR1 is SGHTA, CDR2 FQGNSA. CDR3 sequence: CASSFHRDYAYEQYF. The CDR3 nucleotides are TGTGCCAGCAGCTTCCACAGGGACTACGCCTACGAGCAGTACTTC.

The J gene is TRBJ2-2, the V gene TRBV6-5; 8 bases align to TRBD2. Germline CDR1 MNHEY, CDR2 SVGAGI. V trimming: 2 bases; J trimming: 4 bases; junction bases outside the gene matches: 3. The length of the CDR3 is 15 residues. The CDR3 bases are TGTGCCAGCAGTTACGGACTAGCAGCCACCGGGGAGCTGTTTTTT. This codes for CASSYGLAATGELFF.

The chain links TRBV28 to TRBJ2-5; a possible D gene is TRBD1 (6 bases). This CDR3 comprises 13 residues. Per the germline V gene, CDR1 is MDHEN and CDR2 is SYDVKM. Trimming shortened V by 3 bases and J by 5 bases, and 10 bases separated the two germline ends. In DNA form, the CDR3 reads TGTGCCAGCAGTTTCAGGGGCTATGAGACCCAGTACTTC. As protein: CASSFRGYETQYF.

The CDR3 sequence: CASSRASGNTGELFF. The CDR3 nucleotides read TGTGCCAGTAGTAGGGCTAGCGGGAACACCGGGGAGCTGTTTTTT. The chain uses TRBV19 and TRBJ2-2, with 7 bases matching TRBD2. Unmatched junction bases numbered 3, after V lost 4 bases and J lost 1 base. CDR1 and CDR2 (germline): LNHDA, SQIVND (reference sequence). This CDR3 comprises 15 residues.

The CDR3 DNA reads as TGTGCCAGCAGTGATGGGAGAGTAGCGGGAGTAGATACGCAGTATTTT. This gives the protein CASSDGRVAGVDTQYF. The chain employs TRBV2 and TRBJ2-3, with TRBD2 matching 9 bases. This CDR3 is built from 16 residues. V was pared by 3 bases and J by 5 bases, with 9 bases of the junction left unmatched. From germline, CDR1 is SNHLY and CDR2 FYNNEI. The full variable domain, its missing parts supplied by reference TRBV2 and TRBJ2-3, is EPEVTQTPSHQVTQMGQEVILRCVPISNHLYFYWYRQILGQKVEFLVSFYNNEISEKSEIFDDQFSVERPDGSNFTLKIRSTKLEDSAMYFCASSDGRVAGVDTQYFGPGTRLTVL.